This T cell receptor beta chain was recorded in a study of blood T cell repertoires in COVID-19. Study details: In each case, the material was cDNA or gDNA derived from T cells, B-cell-depleted T cells, or PBMCs.

Clones were sequenced by immunoSEQ multiplex PCR, and TCRdb holds only the in-frame ones, with some missing. The data contain 270,000 or so clones, 85% to 95% of them singletons. Germline lookup yields CDR1 MNHEY and CDR2 SVGAGI. With 5 bases clipped from V and 2 bases from J, the junction kept 2 bases outside the gene matches. This CDR3 spans 14 amino acids. Participants spanned ages about 18 to 90 years and resided in about 25 US areas. Participant-given clinical history determined each cohort assignment. Up to 2 weeks before entering the study, exposed participants had met a COVID-19 case. This clonotype was obtained from a man aged 40-49 years who had been exposed to COVID-19. V is TRBV6-5 and J is TRBJ2-7, with 11 bases aligning to TRBD1. Sequencing was performed on PBMCs or T cells enriched from blood (not recorded which). The CDR3 region has the DNA TGTGCCAGCAGTCCGGGACAGGGGGCCTACGAGCAGTACTTC. As protein: CASSPGQGAYEQYF.